This TCR beta chain was recovered during a study of brain T cells in children with intractable seizures. Profiled with immunoSEQ multiplex PCR; TCRdb holds only in-frame clones, not every one. The table records about 350,000 clones, over 90% of them present only once. The time point denotes: blood from clinic visit 5 months post-surgery; TSC patient then seizure free. The sequenced cases were selected for having the highest brain T cell transcript signatures. Patients received at least one anti-epileptic drug before surgery. The ends were cut back, 0 bases at V and 0 bases at J, with 5 bases in the middle. The CDR3 loop spans 14 amino acids. The germline V gene encodes CDR1 SGDLS and CDR2 YYNGEE. This clone appeared a single time. Its antigen is not known. Distinct nucleotide sequences in the sample also encode this CDR3. Study-wide results and caveats: Absence of clones before surgery may stem from lower sequencing depth. Viral specificity was inferred only from CDR3 similarity; HCMV serostatus was unknown.

Here the sequenced sample was peripheral blood, taken approximately 5 months after surgery. The receptor was isolated from a boy in the first two years of life with tuberous sclerosis and intractable seizures. The chain has TRBV9 and TRBJ2-3, with no clear D. CDR3 residues: CASSVDPSTDTQYF. Here the CDR3 DNA reads TGTGCCAGCAGCGTAGATCCTAGCACAGATACGCAGTATTTT. Full variable domain (missing parts from reference TRBV9 and TRBJ2-3): DSGVTQTPKHLITATGQRVTLRCSPRSGDLSVYWYQQSLDQGLQFLIQYYNGEERAKGNILERFSAQQFPDLHSELNLSSLELGDSALYFCASSVDPSTDTQYFGPGTRLTVL.